The 32 T cell receptor beta chains reported below all come from one sample, sequenced in a study of PD-L1 blockade in urothelial cancer. The time point was: pretreatment peripheral blood. TCRdb's copy holds only in-frame clones and misses some; the assay was immunoSEQ multiplex PCR. Of about 74,000 clones detected, almost 90% appear once; the ten largest clones hold roughly 4.7%. Specimen: PBMCs, collected around atezolizumab (anti-PD-L1) treatment. The source of these receptors is a man in his 70s with urothelial cancer.

The chain links TRBV6-1 to TRBJ1-2; weak D call: TRBD1 (5 bases). The CDR3 sequence is 13 residues long. Trimming took off 3 bases at V and 2 bases at J, with 7 bases between the two ends. Germline lookup yields CDR1 MNHNS and CDR2 SASEGT. For the CDR3, the DNA is TGTGCCAGCAGTGAGGCAGGGAACTATGGCTACACCTTC. It is translated as CASSEAGNYGYTF.

The rearrangement uses TRBV6-6 and TRBJ1-1, with TRBD1 matching over 7 bases. Germline V gene lookup returns CDR1 MNHNY and CDR2 SVGAGI (reference sequence). The CDR3 runs to 14 residues. V gave up 2 bases and J gave up 1 base; unmatched junction bases: 1. The CDR3 DNA reads as TGTGCCAGCAGTTACGGGACAGCGAACACTGAAGCTTTCTTT. Its protein is CASSYGTANTEAFF.

This chain links TRBV30 with TRBJ2-7; TRBD1 might be the D (6 bases). V lost 5 bases, J lost 0 bases, and 17 bases lay in between. The CDR3 covers 15 residues. CDR1 is GTSNPN and CDR2 is SVGIG in the germline V gene (reference sequence). CDR3 in DNA: TGTGCCTGGGCTAACAGGGAGTTGTTCTCCTACGAGCAGTACTTC. Translating gives CAWANRELFSYEQYF.

The chain couples TRBV9 to TRBJ2-1, with 10 bases fitting TRBD2. The V segment lost 4 bases and the J segment 4 bases; nucleotides outside the gene matches: 2. CDR1 and CDR2 (germline): SGDLS, YYNGEE. This CDR3 comprises 14 residues. For the CDR3, the DNA is TGTGCCAGCAGCTCACTAGCGGGGTACAATGAGCAGTTCTTC. Protein sequence: CASSSLAGYNEQFF.

This chain links TRBV28 with TRBJ1-3; D is ambiguous. V lost 7 bases and J 0 bases, leaving 13 bases between the germline ends. CDR3 length: 15 residues. Germline V CDR1 and CDR2: MDHEN, SYDVKM. The CDR3 DNA is TGTGCCAGCATGGGCCAGCTGAGCTCTGGAAACACCATATATTTT. Protein sequence: CASMGQLSSGNTIYF.

The chain uses TRBV6-4 and TRBJ2-3; no clear D gene. In germline, CDR1 is MRHNA, CDR2 SNTAGT. The germline V and J ends were trimmed by 7 bases and 2 bases, with 16 bases remaining between them. The length of the CDR3 is 15 residues. In DNA, the CDR3 is TGTGCCAGCACCCCCTTGAGAGGAGACACAGATACGCAGTATTTT. It encodes CASTPLRGDTDTQYF.

This clone was counted only a few times. The rearrangement links TRBV28 to TRBJ1-5; 8 bases line up with TRBD1. Germline CDR1 is MDHEN and CDR2 is SYDVKM. After removal of 5 bases from V and 6 bases from J, the junction contained 9 bases not matched to a gene. This CDR3 is 15 amino acids long. CDR3 protein: CASSPRTGPSQPQHF. In nucleotides, the CDR3 is TGTGCCAGCAGTCCCCGGACAGGGCCTAGTCAGCCCCAGCATTTT.

This chain connects TRBV4-1 to TRBJ2-6; possibly TRBD2 for D (6 bases). The V and J ends lost 1 base and 2 bases respectively, with 12 bases between them. The CDR3 is 17 amino acids. Germline-derived CDR1 and CDR2 are MGHRA and YSYEKL. CDR3 protein: CASSQGGDFAGANVLTF. CDR3 DNA: TGCGCCAGCAGCCAAGGGGGGGACTTCGCTGGGGCCAACGTCCTGACTTTC.

The chain combines TRBV4-1 with TRBJ1-1; TRBD1 agrees at 7 bases. After removal of 2 bases from V and 1 base from J, the junction contained 4 bases not matched to a gene. Germline V gene data show CDR1 as MGHRA and CDR2 as YSYEKL. The CDR3 loop spans 15 amino acids. The CDR3 sequence is CASSQLGQANTEAFF. CDR3 bases: TGCGCCAGCAGCCAACTTGGACAGGCGAACACTGAAGCTTTCTTT.

This sequence joins TRBV6-5 and TRBJ2-1; weak D call: TRBD2 (5 bases). The CDR3 totals 14 residues. Per the germline V gene, CDR1 is MNHEY and CDR2 is SVGAGI. V gave up 4 bases and J gave up 9 bases, with 16 bases separating them. In DNA form, the CDR3 reads TGTGCCAGCAGTTCCCTAGCTGAGGGCGTTGAGCAGTTCTTC. Amino acid sequence: CASSSLAEGVEQFF.

This CDR3 reads CASSSIGTTQETQYF. DNA for the CDR3: TGTGCCAGCTCATCGATAGGGACAACCCAAGAGACCCAGTACTTC. V usage is TRBV18 and J usage is TRBJ2-5, with D possibly matching TRBD1 (6 bases). Germline lookup yields CDR1 KGHSH and CDR2 LQKENI. Trimming cost V 5 bases and J 1 base, with 14 bases left between them. This CDR3 spans 15 amino acids.

The chain is built from TRBV6-5 and TRBJ1-3, with D maybe TRBD1 (6 bases). There are 13 residues in the CDR3. Germline-derived CDR1 and CDR2 are MNHEY and SVGAGI. Trimming cost V 9 bases and J 2 bases, with 11 bases left between them. The CDR3 protein is CASQQGPGNTIYF. CDR3 coding DNA: TGTGCCAGTCAACAGGGCCCTGGAAACACCATATATTTT.

Notes on this clone: The sample carries other DNA sequences with the same CDR3. The gene calls are TRBV5-4 and TRBJ1-2; unclear D gene. The V gene lost 1 base and the J gene lost 2 bases, with 6 bases spanning the gap. The CDR3 runs to 13 residues. The V gene's germline CDR1 is SGHNT and CDR2 YYREEE (reference sequence). CDR3 in amino acids: CASSLPGNYGYTF. The CDR3 DNA reads as TGTGCCAGCAGCTTGCCCGGGAACTATGGCTACACCTTC.

As DNA, the CDR3 is TGTGCCAGCAGCTTAGTTGGCACAGGGGCCAACGTCCTGACTTTC. Its protein product is CASSLVGTGANVLTF. V is TRBV7-3 and J is TRBJ2-6; D gene ambiguous. Trimming left V 2 bases short and J 4 bases short, with 9 bases between. This CDR3 region has 15 residues. Looked up from germline, CDR1 is SGHTA and CDR2 is FQGTGA.

There are a few counts of this clone. The gene calls are TRBV5-5 and TRBJ2-1; a weak D match, TRBD2 (7 bases). CDR3 length: 16 amino acids. The ends were cut back, 0 bases at V and 8 bases at J, with 18 bases in the middle. The germline CDR1 and CDR2 sequences are SGHKS and YYEKEE (reference sequence). The CDR3 coding sequence is TGTGCCAGCAGCTTGGCCGGGGGGCTAATGAGTTATGAGCAGTTCTTC. Translated: CASSLAGGLMSYEQFF. The entire variable domain, with the rest obtained from reference TRBV5-5 and TRBJ2-1, is as follows: DAGVTQSPTHLIKTRGQQVTLRCSPISGHKSVSWYQQVLGQGPQFIFQYYEKEERGRGNFPDRFSARQFPNYSSELNVNALLLGDSALYLCASSLAGGLMSYEQFFGPGTRLTVL.

The J gene is TRBJ2-1, the V gene TRBV7-8, with 8 bases identical to TRBD2. Germline CDR1 and CDR2: SGHVS and FQNEAQ. CDR3 length: 16 residues. V shed 2 bases, J shed 6 bases, and the junction held 9 bases outside the gene matches. In DNA, the CDR3 is TGTGCCAGCAGCTTAATGGTCCTAGCGGGTTTCAATGAGCAGTTCTTC. It yields the protein CASSLMVLAGFNEQFF.

This chain uses TRBV27 with TRBJ2-3; 11 bases match TRBD2. This CDR3 comprises 16 residues. V lost 4 bases, J lost 0 bases, and 3 bases stayed unmatched. The germline CDR1 and CDR2 sequences are MNHEY and SMNVEV (reference sequence). The chain's CDR3 is CASSSRTSGSTDTQYF. The CDR3 DNA reads as TGTGCCAGCAGTTCCAGGACTAGCGGGAGCACAGATACGCAGTATTTT.

This chain joins TRBV6-1 and TRBJ1-3; D is perhaps TRBD1 (6 bases). The CDR3 is 14 residues long. Trimming stripped 4 bases from V and 4 bases from J, with 11 bases between. The germline V gene has CDR1 MNHNS and CDR2 SASEGT. The CDR3 region has the DNA TGTGCCAGCAGTGCCGGGACAACCGGAAACACCATATATTTT. Protein product: CASSAGTTGNTIYF.

The chain couples TRBV6-1 to TRBJ2-3, with 9 bases fitting TRBD2. CDR1 is MNHNS and CDR2 is SASEGT in the germline V gene. With V trimmed by 4 bases and J by 3 bases, 8 bases remained unmatched. This CDR3 spans 16 amino acids. The CDR3 nucleotides are TGTGCCAGCAGTGTCCTTAGCGGGAGCGGGACAGATACGCAGTATTTT. It is translated as CASSVLSGSGTDTQYF.

This sequence joins TRBV28 and TRBJ1-2, with 7 positions matching TRBD1. Germline V CDR1 and CDR2: MDHEN, SYDVKM. V lost 7 bases to trimming and J lost 2 bases; unmatched junction nucleotides: 10. This CDR3 spans 15 amino acids. In DNA, the CDR3 is TGTGCCAGCAATCCAGTCCAGGGGGAAAACTATGGCTACACCTTC. This gives the protein CASNPVQGENYGYTF.

This sequence joins TRBV5-4 and TRBJ2-3, with 8 bases identical to TRBD2. Germline V gives CDR1 SGHNT, CDR2 YYREEE (reference sequence). With V trimmed by 0 bases and J by 0 bases, 6 bases remained unmatched. The CDR3 spans 17 residues. Here the CDR3 reads CASSLGSSGPSTDTQYF. As DNA, the CDR3 is TGTGCCAGCAGCTTGGGATCTAGCGGGCCTAGCACAGATACGCAGTATTTT. Filled out from reference TRBV5-4 and TRBJ2-3, the complete variable domain reads ETGVTQSPTHLIKTRGQQVTLRCSSQSGHNTVSWYQQALGQGPQFIFQYYREEENGRGNFPPRFSGLQFPNYSSELNVNALELDDSALYLCASSLGSSGPSTDTQYFGPGTRLTVL.

The CDR3 reads CASSYQDRGADTQYF. As DNA, the CDR3 is TGTGCCAGCAGTTATCAGGACAGGGGCGCAGATACGCAGTATTTT. The chain uses TRBV6-6 and TRBJ2-3; 9 positions agree with TRBD1. CDR1 MNHNY and CDR2 SVGAGI come from the germline V gene (reference sequence). The CDR3 runs 15 residues. J was trimmed by 4 bases and V by 3 bases; bases with no gene match: 5.

This clone was observed a single time. The chain has TRBV5-5 and TRBJ1-5, with 7 bases matching TRBD1. CDR1 is SGHKS, CDR2 YYEKEE, per germline (reference sequence). With 0 bases clipped from V and 3 bases from J, the junction kept 6 bases outside the gene matches. The CDR3 has 16 amino acids. As DNA, the CDR3 is TGTGCCAGCAGCTTGGACACGACAGGGCCCAATCAGCCCCAGCATTTT. Its translation is CASSLDTTGPNQPQHF.

In its sample, this clone was seen once. V and J are TRBV12-5 and TRBJ1-1; TRBD1 agrees at 7 bases. Germline values: CDR1 LGHNT, CDR2 FRNRAP. The CDR3 runs 14 residues. V gave up 6 bases and J gave up 1 base; unmatched junction bases: 5. CDR3 sequence reads: CASGTGQPNTEAFF. Written as DNA, the CDR3 is TGTGCTAGTGGAACGGGACAGCCGAACACTGAAGCTTTCTTT.

The J gene is TRBJ1-1, the V gene TRBV11-2; TRBD1 aligns across 11 bases. The CDR3 is made up of 16 amino acids. Germline V lookup: CDR1 SGHAT, CDR2 FQNNGV. V gave up 6 bases and J gave up 4 bases; unmatched junction bases: 10. The CDR3 sequence: CASRAPTGTGGTEAFF. The CDR3 coding sequence is TGTGCCAGCAGAGCTCCGACCGGGACAGGGGGCACTGAAGCTTTCTTT.

This chain uses TRBV29-1 with TRBJ1-4; 9 nucleotides agree with TRBD1. Trimming at V came to 4 bases and at J to 5 bases, leaving 17 bases not matched to a gene. The CDR3 spans 18 residues. CDR1 is SQVTM and CDR2 is ANQGSEA in the germline V gene. The CDR3 sequence is CSVAAPPRDREMNEKLFF. In DNA form, the CDR3 reads TGCAGCGTTGCAGCTCCTCCCCGGGACAGGGAGATGAATGAAAAACTGTTTTTT.

The J gene is TRBJ2-3, the V gene TRBV28; 13 bases agree with TRBD2. V was clipped by 2 bases and J by 5 bases; unmatched bases: 13. CDR3 length: 19 amino acids. Germline assignment: CDR1 MDHEN and CDR2 SYDVKM. The CDR3 coding sequence is TGTGCCAGCAGTTTAGGACTAGCGGGAGAGGGGGTTGGAGGAGATACGCAGTATTTT. Protein: CASSLGLAGEGVGGDTQYF.

The V gene is TRBV19, the J gene TRBJ2-2; 11 nucleotides line up with TRBD2. The CDR3 is made up of 16 amino acids. Germline V lookup: CDR1 LNHDA, CDR2 SQIVND (reference sequence). V shed 7 bases and J 2 bases; nucleotides not matched to a gene: 6. The CDR3 spells CASTLGLAGNTGELFF. The CDR3 nucleotides are TGTGCCAGTACCCTAGGACTAGCGGGCAACACCGGGGAGCTGTTTTTT.

V and J are TRBV28 and TRBJ2-7; TRBD2 matches at 8 bases. The trim removed 5 bases at V and 4 bases at J, leaving 13 bases unmatched. This CDR3 has 16 amino acids. Germline V gives CDR1 MDHEN, CDR2 SYDVKM. The CDR3, as DNA: TGTGCCAGCAGTCCCTTCGCGGGAGGATCCTCATACGAGCAGTACTTC. Translating gives CASSPFAGGSSYEQYF. Based on the CDR3 plus reference TRBV28 and TRBJ2-7, the full variable domain is DVKVTQSSRYLVKRTGEKVFLECVQDMDHENMFWYRQDPGLGLRLIYFSYDVKMKEKGDIPEGYSVSREKKERFSLILESASTNQTSMYLCASSPFAGGSSYEQYFGPGTRLTVT.

The chain recombines TRBV21-1 with TRBJ2-7; TRBD1 reflects the table's D call only, with no check against the DNA. TRBV21-1 is a recognized pseudogene. This CDR3 spans 12 amino acids. This CDR3 is CARTGYGGEQYF. In DNA form, the CDR3 reads TGTGCCAGGACAGGGTATGGTGGCGAGCAGTACTTC.

The rearrangement links TRBV4-1 to TRBJ2-1; TRBD2 matches at 10 bases. Germline lookup yields CDR1 MGHRA and CDR2 YSYEKL. The CDR3 is made up of 16 amino acids. V lost 2 bases and J lost 4; bases outside the gene matches: 5. The CDR3 protein is CASSQPSGRGYNEQFF. The CDR3, as DNA: TGCGCCAGCAGCCAACCGAGCGGGAGGGGGTACAATGAGCAGTTCTTC.

V gene TRBV6-5 combines with J gene TRBJ1-2; weak D call: TRBD1 (6 bases). The germline V gene has CDR1 MNHEY and CDR2 SVGAGI. V lost 5 bases and J 9 bases, leaving 16 bases between the germline ends. CDR3 length: 13 residues. The DNA for the CDR3 is TGTGCCAGCAGTGCGTACCAGAGGGGGAGCTACACCTTC. As protein: CASSAYQRGSYTF.